The entry that follows covers one T cell receptor (beta chain) sequence. Its antigen remains unidentified. Between the trimmed V and J ends, which lost 5 bases and 4 bases, there was a span of 9 bases. The CDR3 has 13 amino acids. Germline CDR1 reads SGHTA; CDR2 reads FQGNSA. These data belong to a study of cytomegalovirus exposure and HLA in healthy donors. General observations from the study: When analyzed later, the rates of TCR association showed variation by HLA locus, with DRB1 the most and HLA-C the fewest. For presence/absence analyses, sequencing depth was assumed to be roughly uniform across donors. A cluster of highly shared sequence variants was likely a sequencing artifact.

13 Jbeta primers and 60 Vbeta primers were used for the PCR. TCRdb keeps only in-frame clones here, not all; method: immunoSEQ multiplex PCR. The table records 150,000 to 200,000 clones, around 82% of them present only once. The rearrangement links TRBV7-2 to TRBJ1-3; tentatively, D is TRBD1 (5 bases). The source material was PBMCs. This TCR was recovered from a woman aged 45-65 years in good health and CMV-seropositive. The CDR3 DNA is TGTGCCAGCAGCCTTTGGACAGGAAACACCATATATTTT. Encoded protein: CASSLWTGNTIYF.